This T cell receptor beta chain derives from a study of CD8 T cells in Susac syndrome. On the study more broadly: Active disease was present in six of the sequenced Susac syndrome patients, whereas eight or nine of them were in remission.

This CDR3 has 17 amino acids. The junction had 14 bases not matched to a gene; V was cut back by 6 bases and J by 2 bases. In germline, CDR1 is SQVTM, CDR2 ANQGSEA. It was with random hexamers that roughly 0.45 to 1 ug RNA was reverse transcribed. TCRdb independently ran MiXCR on the immunoSEQ multiplex PCR reads; one entry per CDR3 protein. The table has about 190,000 distinct CDR3 sequences, 85% to 95% seen once. This TCR was recovered from a human donor with Susac syndrome. The sequenced sample consisted of CD8+ T cells from PBMCs. This rearrangement joins TRBV29-1 to TRBJ2-1, with 9 bases that match TRBD2. The CDR3 loop reads CSVPLSSGGQTYNEQFF. The CDR3 DNA follows: TGCAGCGTACCTTTGAGTAGCGGGGGCCAGACCTACAATGAGCAGTTCTTC.